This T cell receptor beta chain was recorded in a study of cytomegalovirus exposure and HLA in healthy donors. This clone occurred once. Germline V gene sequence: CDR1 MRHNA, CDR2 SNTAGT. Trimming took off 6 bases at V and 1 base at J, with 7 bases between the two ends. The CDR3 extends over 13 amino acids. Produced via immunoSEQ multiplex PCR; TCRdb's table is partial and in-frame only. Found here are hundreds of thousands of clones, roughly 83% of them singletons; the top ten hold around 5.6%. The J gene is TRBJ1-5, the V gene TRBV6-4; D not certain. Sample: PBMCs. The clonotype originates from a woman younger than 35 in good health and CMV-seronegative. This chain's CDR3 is CASSQDSNQPQHF. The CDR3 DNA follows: TGTGCCAGCAGCCAAGACAGCAATCAGCCCCAGCATTTT.